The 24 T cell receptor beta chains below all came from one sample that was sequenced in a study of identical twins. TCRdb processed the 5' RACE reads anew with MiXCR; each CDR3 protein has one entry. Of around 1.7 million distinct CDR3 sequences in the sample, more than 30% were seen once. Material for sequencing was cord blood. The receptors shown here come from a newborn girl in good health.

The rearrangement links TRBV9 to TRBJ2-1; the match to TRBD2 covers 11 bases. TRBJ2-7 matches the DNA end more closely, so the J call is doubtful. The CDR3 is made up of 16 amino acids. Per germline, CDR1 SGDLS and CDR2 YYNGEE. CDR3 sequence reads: CASSVDRLAGYNEQYF. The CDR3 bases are TGTGCCAGCAGCGTAGATCGACTAGCGGGATACAATGAGCAGTACTTC.

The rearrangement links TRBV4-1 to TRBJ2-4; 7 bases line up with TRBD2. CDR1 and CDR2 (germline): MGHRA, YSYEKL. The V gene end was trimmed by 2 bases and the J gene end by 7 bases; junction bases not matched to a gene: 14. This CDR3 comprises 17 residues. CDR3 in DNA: TGCGCCAGCAGCCAATCCTCGACTAGCCAGGTGGGGAACATTCAGTACTTC. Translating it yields CASSQSSTSQVGNIQYF.

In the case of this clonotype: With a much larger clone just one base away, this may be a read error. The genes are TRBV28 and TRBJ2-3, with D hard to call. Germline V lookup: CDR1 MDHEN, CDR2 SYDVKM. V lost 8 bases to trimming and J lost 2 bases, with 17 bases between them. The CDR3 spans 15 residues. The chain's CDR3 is CASLPPDGSTDTQYF. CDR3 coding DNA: TGTGCCAGCCTACCTCCGGACGGATCCACAGATACGCAGTATTTT.

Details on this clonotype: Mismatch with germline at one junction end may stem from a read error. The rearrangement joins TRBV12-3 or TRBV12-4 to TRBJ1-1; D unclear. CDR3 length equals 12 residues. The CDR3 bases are TGTGCCGGCAGTTTTTTGAACACTGAAGCTTTCTTT. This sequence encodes CAGSFLNTEAFF.

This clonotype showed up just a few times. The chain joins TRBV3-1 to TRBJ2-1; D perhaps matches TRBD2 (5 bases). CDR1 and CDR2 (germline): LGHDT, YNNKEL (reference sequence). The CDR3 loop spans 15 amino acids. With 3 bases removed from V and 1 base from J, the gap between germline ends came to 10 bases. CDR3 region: CASSQGSASYNEQFF. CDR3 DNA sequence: TGTGCCAGCAGCCAGGGGAGTGCTTCCTACAATGAGCAGTTCTTC.

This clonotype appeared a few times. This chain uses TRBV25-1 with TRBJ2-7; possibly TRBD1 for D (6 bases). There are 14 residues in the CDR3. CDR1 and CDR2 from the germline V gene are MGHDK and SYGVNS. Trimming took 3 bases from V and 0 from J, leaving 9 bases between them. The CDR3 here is CASSDTGISYEQYF. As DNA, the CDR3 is TGTGCCAGCAGTGATACAGGGATCTCCTACGAGCAGTACTTC.

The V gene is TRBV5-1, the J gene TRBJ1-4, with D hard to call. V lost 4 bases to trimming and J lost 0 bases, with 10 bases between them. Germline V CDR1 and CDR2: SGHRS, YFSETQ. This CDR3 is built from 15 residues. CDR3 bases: TGCGCCAGCAGCCCCCAGGCAACAACTAATGAAAAACTGTTTTTT. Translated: CASSPQATTNEKLFF.

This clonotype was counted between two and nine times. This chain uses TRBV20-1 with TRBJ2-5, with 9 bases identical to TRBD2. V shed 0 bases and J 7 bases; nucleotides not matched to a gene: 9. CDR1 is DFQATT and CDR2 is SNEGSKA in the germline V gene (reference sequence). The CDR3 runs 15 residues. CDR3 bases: TGCAGTGCTAGAGATGTGGTAGCGGGGGACTGGACCCAGTACTTC. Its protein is CSARDVVAGDWTQYF.

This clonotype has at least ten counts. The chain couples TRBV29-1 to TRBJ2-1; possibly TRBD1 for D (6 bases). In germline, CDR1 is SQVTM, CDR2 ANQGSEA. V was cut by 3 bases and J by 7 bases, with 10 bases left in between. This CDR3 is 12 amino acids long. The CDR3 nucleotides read TGCAGCGTTGAGGTCAGGGGAAATGAGCAGTTCTTC. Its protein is CSVEVRGNEQFF.

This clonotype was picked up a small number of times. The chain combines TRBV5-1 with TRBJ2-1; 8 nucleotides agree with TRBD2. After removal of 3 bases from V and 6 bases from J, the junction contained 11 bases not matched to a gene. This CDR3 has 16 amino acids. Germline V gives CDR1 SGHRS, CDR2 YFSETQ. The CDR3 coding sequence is TGCGCCAGCAGCTCTAATACGGGGGGGCTCTTCAATGAGCAGTTCTTC. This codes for CASSSNTGGLFNEQFF. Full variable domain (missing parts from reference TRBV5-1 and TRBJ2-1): KAGVTQTPRYLIKTRGQQVTLSCSPISGHRSVSWYQQTPGQGLQFLFEYFSETQRNKGNFPGRFSGRQFSNSRSEMNVSTLELGDSALYLCASSSNTGGLFNEQFFGPGTRLTVL.

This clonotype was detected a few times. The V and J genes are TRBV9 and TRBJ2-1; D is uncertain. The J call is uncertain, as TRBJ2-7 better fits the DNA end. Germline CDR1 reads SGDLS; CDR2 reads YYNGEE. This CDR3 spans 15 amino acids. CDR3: CASSAPSGPYNEQYF. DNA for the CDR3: TGTGCCAGCAGCGCCCCTAGTGGGCCCTACAATGAGCAGTACTTC.

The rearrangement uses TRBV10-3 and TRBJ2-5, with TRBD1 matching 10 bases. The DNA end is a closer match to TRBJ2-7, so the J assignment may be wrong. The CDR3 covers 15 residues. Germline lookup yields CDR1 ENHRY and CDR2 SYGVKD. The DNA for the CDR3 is TGTGCCATCAGTGAGAGGGGGACAGGGGACCACGAGCAGTACTTC. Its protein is CAISERGTGDHEQYF.

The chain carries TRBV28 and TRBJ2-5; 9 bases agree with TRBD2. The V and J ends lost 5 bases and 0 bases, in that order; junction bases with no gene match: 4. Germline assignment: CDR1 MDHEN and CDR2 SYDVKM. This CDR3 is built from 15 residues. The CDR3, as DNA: TGTGCCAGCAGTCCGGAGCGGGAGGACCAAGAGACCCAGTACTTC. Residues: CASSPEREDQETQYF. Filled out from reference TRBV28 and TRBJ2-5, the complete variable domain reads DVKVTQSSRYLVKRTGEKVFLECVQDMDHENMFWYRQDPGLGLRLIYFSYDVKMKEKGDIPEGYSVSREKKERFSLILESASTNQTSMYLCASSPEREDQETQYFGPGTRLLVL.

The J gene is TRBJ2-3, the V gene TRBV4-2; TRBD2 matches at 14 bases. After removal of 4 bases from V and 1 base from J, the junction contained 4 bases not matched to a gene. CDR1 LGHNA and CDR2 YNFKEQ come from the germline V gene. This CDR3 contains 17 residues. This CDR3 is CASSPRLAGGRTDTQYF. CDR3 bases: TGTGCCAGCAGCCCCCGACTAGCGGGGGGGCGCACAGATACGCAGTATTTT.

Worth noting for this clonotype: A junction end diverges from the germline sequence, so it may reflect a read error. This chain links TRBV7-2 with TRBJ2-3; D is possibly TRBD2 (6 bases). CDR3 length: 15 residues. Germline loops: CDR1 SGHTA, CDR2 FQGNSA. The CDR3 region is CASSLAGGRTGTQYF. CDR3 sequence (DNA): TGTGCCAGCAGCTTAGCGGGAGGTCGAACAGGTACGCAGTATTTT.

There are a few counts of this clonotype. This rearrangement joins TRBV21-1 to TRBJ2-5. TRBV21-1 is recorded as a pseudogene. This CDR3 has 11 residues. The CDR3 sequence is CASSKVQAQYF. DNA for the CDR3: TGTGCCAGCAGCAAAGTCCAGGCGCAGTACTTC.

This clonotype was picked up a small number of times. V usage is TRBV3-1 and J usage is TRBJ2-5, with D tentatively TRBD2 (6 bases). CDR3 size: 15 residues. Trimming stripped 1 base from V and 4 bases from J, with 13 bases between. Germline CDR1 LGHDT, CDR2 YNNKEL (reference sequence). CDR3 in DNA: TGTGCCAGCAGCCAAGGTACCGGGGGAGGAGAGACCCAGTACTTC. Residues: CASSQGTGGGETQYF.

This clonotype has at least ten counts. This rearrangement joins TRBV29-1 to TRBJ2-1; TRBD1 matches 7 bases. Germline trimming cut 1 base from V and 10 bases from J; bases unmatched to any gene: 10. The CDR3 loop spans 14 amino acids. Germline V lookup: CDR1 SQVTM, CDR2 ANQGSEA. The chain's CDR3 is CSVEAWTGAWEQFF. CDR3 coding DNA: TGCAGCGTTGAAGCTTGGACAGGCGCGTGGGAGCAGTTCTTC.

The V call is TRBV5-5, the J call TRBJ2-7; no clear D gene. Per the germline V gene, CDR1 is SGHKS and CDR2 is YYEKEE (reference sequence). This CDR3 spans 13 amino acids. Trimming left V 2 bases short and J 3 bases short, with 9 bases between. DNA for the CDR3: TGTGCCAGCAGCTTTGGGCCGCACTACGAGCAGTACTTC. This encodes CASSFGPHYEQYF.

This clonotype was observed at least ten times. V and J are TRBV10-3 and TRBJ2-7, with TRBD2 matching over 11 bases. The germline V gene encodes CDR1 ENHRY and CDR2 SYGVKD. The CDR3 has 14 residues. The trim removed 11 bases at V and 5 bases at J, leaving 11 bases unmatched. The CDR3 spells CAALSGLADHEQYF. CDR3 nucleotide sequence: TGTGCCGCCCTCTCGGGACTAGCGGATCACGAGCAGTACTTC.

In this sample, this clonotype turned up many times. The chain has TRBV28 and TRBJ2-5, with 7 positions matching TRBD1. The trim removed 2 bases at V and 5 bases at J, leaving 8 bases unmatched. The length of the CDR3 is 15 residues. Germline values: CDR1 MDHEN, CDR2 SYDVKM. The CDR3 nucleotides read TGTGCCAGCAGTTTACTCGGACAGGTTGGGGAGACCCAGTACTTC. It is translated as CASSLLGQVGETQYF.

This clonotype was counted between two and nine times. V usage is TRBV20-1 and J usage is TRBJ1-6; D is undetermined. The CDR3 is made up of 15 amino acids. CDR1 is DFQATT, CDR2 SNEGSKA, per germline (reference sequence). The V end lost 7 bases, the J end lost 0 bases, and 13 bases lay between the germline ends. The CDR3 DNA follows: TGCAGTGGGGCAAGAAGGAGCTCCTATAATTCACCCCTCCACTTT. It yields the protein CSGARRSSYNSPLHF.

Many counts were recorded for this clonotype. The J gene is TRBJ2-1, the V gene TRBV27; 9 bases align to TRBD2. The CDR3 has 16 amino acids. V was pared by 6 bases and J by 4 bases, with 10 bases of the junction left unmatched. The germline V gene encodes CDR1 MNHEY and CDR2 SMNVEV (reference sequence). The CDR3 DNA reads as TGTGCCAGCAGCCCCTTGGGCGGACTAGCGTACAATGAGCAGTTCTTC. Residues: CASSPLGGLAYNEQFF.

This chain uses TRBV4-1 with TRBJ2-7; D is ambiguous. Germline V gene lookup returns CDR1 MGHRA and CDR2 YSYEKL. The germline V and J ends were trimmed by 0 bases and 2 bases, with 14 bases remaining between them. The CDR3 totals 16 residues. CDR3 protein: CASSQDRVGFAYEQYF. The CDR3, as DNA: TGCGCCAGCAGCCAAGATCGGGTCGGCTTTGCCTACGAGCAGTACTTC.